The rows below give T cell receptor beta chains drawn from one sample of a study of CD8+ T cells in alopecia areata. The data were produced by immunoSEQ multiplex PCR, yet TCRdb's version contains in-frame clones alone and is incomplete. The sample lists 120,000 to 150,000 clones, approximately 45% seen once, with 6% to 7% in the top ten. Input material: CD4+ T cells sorted from blood. The receptors come from a human donor with alopecia areata. Both conserved end residues are part of each CDR3. D genes are given only for firm matches. The size of a clone is reported for some rows only, either as once, few or many, or as a class for expanded clones.

abundance: few; d_gene: TRBD1; j_gene: TRBJ1-2; v_gene: TRBV29-1; CDR3aa: CSVGGQAQGYGYTF
abundance: -; d_gene: -; j_gene: TRBJ2-7; v_gene: TRBV7-6; CDR3aa: CASSPMESTYEQYF
abundance: -; d_gene: -; j_gene: TRBJ2-5; v_gene: TRBV2; CDR3aa: CASSEDRVASQYF
abundance: few; d_gene: -; j_gene: TRBJ1-1; v_gene: TRBV18; CDR3aa: CASSPYRENTEAFF
abundance: few; d_gene: -; j_gene: TRBJ1-5; v_gene: TRBV23-1; CDR3aa: CASSHCFSSRQPQHF
abundance: -; d_gene: -; j_gene: TRBJ1-1; v_gene: TRBV5-6; CDR3aa: CASSSYTEAFF
abundance: -; d_gene: -; j_gene: TRBJ1-1; v_gene: TRBV4-1; CDR3aa: CASSQERQDTEAFF
abundance: -; d_gene: TRBD1; j_gene: TRBJ1-2; v_gene: TRBV27; CDR3aa: CASSWAGTGYGYTF
abundance: few; d_gene: -; j_gene: TRBJ2-1; v_gene: TRBV9; CDR3aa: CASSVGAGAYNEQFF
abundance: -; d_gene: -; j_gene: TRBJ1-1; v_gene: TRBV6-5; CDR3aa: CASSYGGGHTEAFF
abundance: -; d_gene: -; j_gene: TRBJ1-2; v_gene: TRBV29-1; CDR3aa: CSVHDYGYTF
abundance: -; d_gene: TRBD2; j_gene: TRBJ2-5; v_gene: TRBV29-1; CDR3aa: CSVGASGIVETQYF
abundance: -; d_gene: -; j_gene: TRBJ1-1; v_gene: TRBV28; CDR3aa: CASSYPQKGINTEAFF
abundance: -; d_gene: -; j_gene: TRBJ2-3; v_gene: TRBV29-1; CDR3aa: CSVEGQEIPTQYF
abundance: -; d_gene: -; j_gene: TRBJ1-5; v_gene: TRBV4-1; CDR3aa: CASSQDERGTNQPQHF
abundance: -; d_gene: TRBD1; j_gene: TRBJ2-4; v_gene: TRBV29-1; CDR3aa: CSVRTGGSKNIQYF
abundance: -; d_gene: TRBD2; j_gene: TRBJ2-1; v_gene: TRBV4-2; CDR3aa: CASSRTGTSGNNEQFF
abundance: few; d_gene: TRBD2; j_gene: TRBJ2-7; v_gene: TRBV5-1; CDR3aa: CASSLRGRAYEQYF
abundance: -; d_gene: -; j_gene: TRBJ1-1; v_gene: TRBV2; CDR3aa: CASSEIGLTEAFF
abundance: once; d_gene: -; j_gene: TRBJ2-7; v_gene: TRBV18; CDR3aa: CASSRSYEQYF
abundance: -; d_gene: -; j_gene: TRBJ2-1; v_gene: TRBV29-1; CDR3aa: CSVDGSVLSYNEQFF
abundance: -; d_gene: TRBD2; j_gene: TRBJ2-5; v_gene: TRBV29-1; CDR3aa: CSVGDYQETQYF
abundance: -; d_gene: -; j_gene: TRBJ2-5; v_gene: TRBV2; CDR3aa: CASRMKETQYF
abundance: many; d_gene: -; j_gene: TRBJ1-3; v_gene: TRBV18; CDR3aa: CASSKDQTALPGNTIYF
abundance: -; d_gene: TRBD1; j_gene: TRBJ2-7; v_gene: TRBV10-3; CDR3aa: CAISGGTGDYEQYF
abundance: few; d_gene: TRBD2; j_gene: TRBJ2-1; v_gene: TRBV6-4; CDR3aa: CASSEFRTSSYNEQFF
abundance: -; d_gene: -; j_gene: TRBJ2-7; v_gene: TRBV29-1; CDR3aa: CSVALRGAYYEQYF
abundance: -; d_gene: -; j_gene: TRBJ2-7; v_gene: TRBV28; CDR3aa: CASSRGNIYEQYF
abundance: -; d_gene: TRBD2; j_gene: TRBJ2-1; v_gene: TRBV2; CDR3aa: CASSTSGRGNEQFF
abundance: -; d_gene: TRBD2; j_gene: TRBJ2-1; v_gene: TRBV5-1; CDR3aa: CASRMVAGGSYNEQFF
abundance: few; d_gene: -; j_gene: TRBJ2-1; v_gene: TRBV9; CDR3aa: CASSPGLGGGLYNEQFF
abundance: -; d_gene: -; j_gene: TRBJ2-3; v_gene: TRBV5-1; CDR3aa: CASRSLAITDTQYF
abundance: -; d_gene: -; j_gene: TRBJ1-1; v_gene: TRBV18; CDR3aa: CASSPDRRSEAFF
abundance: -; d_gene: TRBD1; j_gene: TRBJ1-2; v_gene: TRBV27; CDR3aa: CASSSLITGGGGYTF
abundance: -; d_gene: TRBD2; j_gene: TRBJ2-1; v_gene: TRBV30; CDR3aa: CAWSVHSLSGRDEQFF
abundance: few; d_gene: -; j_gene: TRBJ2-5; v_gene: TRBV5-1; CDR3aa: CASSTQKRTQETQYF
abundance: -; d_gene: TRBD1; j_gene: TRBJ1-5; v_gene: TRBV28; CDR3aa: CASSVDRGNQPQHF
abundance: -; d_gene: TRBD2; j_gene: TRBJ2-2; v_gene: TRBV5-6; CDR3aa: CASSLWWEGFAGELFF
abundance: few; d_gene: -; j_gene: TRBJ2-7; v_gene: TRBV28; CDR3aa: CASSADYSEQYF
abundance: few; d_gene: -; j_gene: TRBJ1-1; v_gene: TRBV7-9; CDR3aa: CASSRSKGTEAFF
abundance: -; d_gene: -; j_gene: TRBJ2-4; v_gene: TRBV5-6; CDR3aa: CASSLGVLAKNIQYF
abundance: few; d_gene: TRBD2; j_gene: TRBJ2-3; v_gene: TRBV15; CDR3aa: CATSRRLAGVVDTQYF
abundance: -; d_gene: -; j_gene: TRBJ2-5; v_gene: TRBV20-1; CDR3aa: CSASGGETQYF
abundance: once; d_gene: -; j_gene: TRBJ2-7; v_gene: TRBV10-3; CDR3aa: CAISETASYEQYF
abundance: -; d_gene: -; j_gene: TRBJ2-4; v_gene: TRBV14; CDR3aa: CASSQGGQGGNIQYF
abundance: -; d_gene: -; j_gene: TRBJ2-7; v_gene: TRBV5-1; CDR3aa: CASSPWDIYEQYF
abundance: -; d_gene: TRBD2; j_gene: TRBJ2-7; v_gene: TRBV7-9; CDR3aa: CASSLTSAGGPGGEQYF
abundance: once; d_gene: TRBD2; j_gene: TRBJ2-1; v_gene: TRBV9; CDR3aa: CASSVVGAGRDEQFF